This T cell receptor (beta chain) was obtained from a study of blood T cell repertoires in COVID-19. This clone has only a few counts. The data were produced by immunoSEQ multiplex PCR, yet TCRdb's version contains in-frame clones alone and is incomplete. The table includes 81,000 or so clones, around four fifths detected once. The CDR3 covers 12 residues. V lost 1 base and J lost 6, with 4 bases in between. The V gene's germline CDR1 is MNHEY and CDR2 SVGEGT. The receptor was isolated from a woman in her 70s with active or convalescent COVID-19. Sequenced sample: peripheral blood. This rearrangement joins TRBV6-2 or TRBV6-3 to TRBJ2-1; D remains ambiguous. CDR3 DNA sequence: TGTGCCAGCAGTTACTTCGGCAATGAGCAGTTCTTC. Translation gives CASSYFGNEQFF.